This T cell receptor (beta chain) stems from a study of T-cell memory formation after mild COVID-19. Constant-segment-primed 5'RACE gave TCR alpha and TCR beta cDNA libraries with sample barcodes and UMIs. MiXCR was run by TCRdb on the 5' RACE reads, yielding one entry per CDR3 protein. The sample carries about 300,000 distinct CDR3 sequences, approximately 19% recorded once. Findings and caveats of the study: A subset of responding clones appeared in pre-infection memory, suggesting cross-reactive memory joined.

Germline V gene lookup returns CDR1 ENHRY and CDR2 SYGVKD. The V and J ends lost 0 bases and 1 base, in that order; junction bases with no gene match: 2. CDR3 length: 16 residues. With regard to this clonotype: Antigen unknown.

Sequencing input: PBMCs or a T cell subset sorted from them (not recorded which). The chain joins TRBV10-3 to TRBJ2-3, with 9 bases aligning to TRBD2. The source of this sequence is a man between 18 and 35 years old who had mild COVID-19 (a few samples of this study predate the infection). Cell type and time point are not known. CDR3 DNA: TGTGCCATCAGTGAGTCAAGCGGGGGGCGCACAGATACGCAGTATTTT. Its protein product is CAISESSGGRTDTQYF.